The 15 T cell receptor beta chains in this list originate from one sample, sequenced in a study of human T cells and chemical hapten exposure (dated by TCRdb to the early 2020s). The library relied on 5' RACE. Sequencing instrument: Illumina MiSeq. Through fastp at Q25 and MiXCR, TCRdb rebuilt clones from the public reads, retaining in-frame beta chains. Each CDR3 protein gets just one entry, which takes the most common genes and DNA from the rows behind it. The sample table shows 65,000 to 95,000 distinct CDR3 sequences, and roughly 8% are seen once. The biggest ten clones account for 2% to 2.5% of the sample. Total RNA was isolated from unfractionated whole blood collected in Tempus Blood RNA tubes. These receptors all come from a male donor in good health.

This clonotype was detected only a few times. CDR3 nucleotides: TGTGCCAGCAGCCAAGTCGGACTAGCGGGGTCAGATACGCAGTATTTT. Translating gives CASSQVGLAGSDTQYF. The V and J genes are TRBV4-2 and TRBJ2-3; TRBD2 matches 12 bases. Trimming removed 1 base from V and 4 bases from J; junction bases left unmatched: 3. This CDR3 region has 16 residues. Germline-derived CDR1 and CDR2 are LGHNA and YNFKEQ.

This clonotype occurred a few times. V usage is TRBV12-5 and J usage is TRBJ2-1; D may be TRBD2 (5 bases). Germline values: CDR1 LGHNT, CDR2 FRNRAP. V lost 6 bases and J lost 7, with 10 bases in between. There are 12 residues in the CDR3. As DNA, the CDR3 is TGTGCTAGTGGCTCGGAGGAGAATGAGCAGTTCTTC. Translating gives CASGSEENEQFF.

In this sample, this clonotype turned up many times. The chain recombines TRBV7-9 with TRBJ2-3; D gene ambiguous. Germline lookup yields CDR1 SEHNR and CDR2 FQNEAQ (reference sequence). The CDR3 is 18 amino acids. The germline V and J ends were trimmed by 2 bases and 4 bases, with 22 bases remaining between them. The CDR3 here is CASSLRPPGPISADTQYF. The CDR3, as DNA: TGTGCCAGCAGCTTAAGGCCCCCGGGCCCCATCTCTGCAGATACGCAGTATTTT.

This clonotype was picked up many times. V gene TRBV11-2 combines with J gene TRBJ2-5, with D unresolved. The V gene's germline CDR1 is SGHAT and CDR2 FQNNGV. V was trimmed by 0 bases and J by 5 bases, leaving 16 bases between them. This CDR3 has 16 amino acids. The CDR3 sequence: CASSLDGFGPAETQYF. For the CDR3, the DNA is TGTGCCAGCAGCTTAGATGGTTTCGGCCCCGCGGAGACCCAGTACTTC.

The CDR3 region is CASSPRDPGQGAGANVLTF. The CDR3 DNA sequence: TGTGCCAGCTCACCACGAGATCCGGGACAGGGGGCTGGGGCCAACGTCCTGACTTTC. This chain joins TRBV18 and TRBJ2-6; 11 nucleotides match TRBD1. V was pared by 1 base and J by 2 bases, with 7 bases of the junction left unmatched. Germline V gene sequence: CDR1 KGHSH, CDR2 LQKENI. The CDR3 consists of 19 residues.

This clonotype was recorded many times. The genes are TRBV6-2 or TRBV6-3 and TRBJ2-3, with D perhaps matching TRBD2 (6 bases). Deletions cut 2 bases from V and 8 bases from J, with 8 bases between. CDR1 and CDR2 from the germline V gene are MNHEY and SVGEGT. The CDR3 has 12 residues. The CDR3 loop is CASSYDGGTQYF. Here the CDR3 DNA reads TGTGCCAGCAGTTACGACGGGGGTACGCAGTATTTT.

This rearrangement joins TRBV28 to TRBJ1-1; D is uncertain. The V gene's germline CDR1 is MDHEN and CDR2 SYDVKM. The CDR3 extends over 13 amino acids. Trimming stripped 3 bases from V and 3 bases from J, with 8 bases between. The CDR3 DNA is TGTGCCAGCAGTTTTAGAGGGCACACTGAAGCTTTCTTT. It is translated as CASSFRGHTEAFF.

The rearrangement uses TRBV19 and TRBJ2-1; possibly TRBD1 for D (6 bases). The V gene lost 5 bases and the J gene lost 0 bases, with 11 bases spanning the gap. Looked up from germline, CDR1 is LNHDA and CDR2 is SQIVND (reference sequence). The CDR3 consists of 15 residues. CDR3 DNA: TGTGCCAGTAGTCTGACAGGACTCTCCTACAATGAGCAGTTCTTC. It is translated as CASSLTGLSYNEQFF.

J is TRBJ2-5 and V is TRBV12-3 or TRBV12-4; weak D call: TRBD2 (6 bases). The CDR3 has 15 residues. The V gene lost 7 bases and the J gene lost 0 bases, with 15 bases spanning the gap. The CDR3 spells CASTPGALNQETQYF. The CDR3 region has the DNA TGTGCCAGCACCCCGGGAGCCCTGAACCAAGAGACCCAGTACTTC.

In its sample, this clonotype was seen a few times. The gene calls are TRBV6-1 and TRBJ2-1, with 8 bases aligning to TRBD2. The germline gives CDR1 MNHNS, CDR2 SASEGT. This CDR3 spans 16 amino acids. V was clipped by 5 bases and J by 2 bases; unmatched bases: 8. CDR3 coding DNA: TGTGCCAGCAGTACCAGACTAGCGCTCACCTACAATGAGCAGTTCTTC. Residues: CASSTRLALTYNEQFF.

The chain joins TRBV27 to TRBJ1-5, with D perhaps matching TRBD1 (5 bases). The CDR3 runs 16 residues. V lost 2 bases, J lost 4 bases, and 15 bases lay in between. Looked up from germline, CDR1 is MNHEY and CDR2 is SMNVEV (reference sequence). The CDR3 sequence: CASSLGGWFGNQPQHF. The CDR3 nucleotides read TGTGCCAGCAGTTTAGGGGGGTGGTTCGGTAATCAGCCCCAGCATTTT.

This clonotype was observed at least ten times. The chain couples TRBV2 to TRBJ2-2, with a weak D call TRBD1 (7 bases). Germline CDR1 SNHLY, CDR2 FYNNEI. The CDR3 is made up of 14 amino acids. V was cut by 8 bases and J by 0 bases, with 10 bases left in between. CDR3 sequence (DNA): TGTGCCAGCCAGGGGGGTACGAACACCGGGGAGCTGTTTTTT. Amino acid sequence: CASQGGTNTGELFF.

This rearrangement joins TRBV11-2 to TRBJ1-2; no clear D. CDR1 SGHAT and CDR2 FQNNGV come from the germline V gene. This CDR3 is 14 amino acids long. The V end lost 1 base, the J end lost 4 bases, and 10 bases lay between the germline ends. DNA for the CDR3: TGTGCCAGCAGCTTAGGTCCCACCTCCTATGGCTACACCTTC. Its protein is CASSLGPTSYGYTF. Complete variable domain (other parts from reference TRBV11-2 and TRBJ1-2): EAGVAQSPRYKIIEKRQSVAFWCNPISGHATLYWYQQILGQGPKLLIQFQNNGVVDDSQLPKDRFSAERLKGVDSTLKIQPAKLEDSAVYLCASSLGPTSYGYTFGSGTRLTVV.

The chain joins TRBV6-6 to TRBJ2-1; D gene unclear. Germline-derived CDR1 and CDR2 are MNHNY and SVGAGI (reference sequence). The ends were cut back, 8 bases at V and 10 bases at J, with 12 bases in the middle. The CDR3 has 11 amino acids. The CDR3 protein is CASGLDVEQFF. In nucleotides, the CDR3 is TGTGCCAGCGGGCTAGACGTGGAGCAGTTCTTC.

This clonotype showed up many times. The CDR3 reads CASSFNQGDTEAFF. In DNA form, the CDR3 reads TGTGCCAGCAGCTTCAATCAGGGGGACACTGAAGCTTTCTTT. This chain uses TRBV7-2 with TRBJ1-1, with 7 bases fitting TRBD1. This CDR3 is built from 14 residues. The junction had 4 bases not matched to a gene; V was cut back by 3 bases and J by 3 bases. Germline CDR1 is SGHTA and CDR2 is FQGNSA.